What follows are 27 T cell receptor beta chains derived from one specimen sequenced in a study of blood T cells in healthy people across ages. A second roughly 6 to 12 cycle PCR used barcoded and J-beta primers. MiXCR was run by TCRdb on the 5' RACE reads, yielding one entry per CDR3 protein. The sample has approximately 800,000 distinct CDR3 sequences, roughly three fifths seen once. The sample was blood. Source of these receptors: a man aged 40-55 years in good health.

The V call is TRBV24-1, the J call TRBJ2-1; D is uncertain. The CDR3 has 16 residues. Germline assignment: CDR1 KGHDR and CDR2 SFDVKD. V was trimmed by 1 base and J by 4 bases, leaving 13 bases between them. In DNA form, the CDR3 reads TGTGCCACCAGTGATTTCCGGCACTCCGGGTACAATGAGCAGTTCTTC. This translates into CATSDFRHSGYNEQFF.

The CDR3 sequence is CASSQVAGLNNEKLFF. CDR3 in DNA: TGCGCCAGCAGCCAAGTTGCCGGACTCAACAATGAAAAACTGTTTTTT. J is TRBJ1-4 and V is TRBV4-3; no clear D gene. This CDR3 spans 16 amino acids. Trimming cost V 1 base and J 5 bases, with 14 bases left between them. Germline CDR1 is LGHNA and CDR2 is YSLEER.

The V call is TRBV2, the J call TRBJ2-1, with D unresolved. Germline-derived CDR1 and CDR2 are SNHLY and FYNNEI. The CDR3 sequence is 13 residues long. Trimming took off 5 bases at V and 4 bases at J, with 9 bases between the two ends. The CDR3: CASSRMFYNEQFF. The CDR3 DNA reads as TGTGCCAGCAGTCGAATGTTTTACAATGAGCAGTTCTTC.

This clonotype appeared a few times. The chain carries TRBV5-1 and TRBJ2-1, with 8 nucleotides matching TRBD1. CDR1 is SGHRS and CDR2 is YFSETQ in the germline V gene. With 0 bases clipped from V and 5 bases from J, the junction kept 7 bases outside the gene matches. CDR3 length: 16 amino acids. The CDR3 spells CASSLALGQVDNEQFF. CDR3 sequence (DNA): TGCGCCAGCAGCTTGGCCCTGGGACAGGTTGACAATGAGCAGTTCTTC.

The chain recombines TRBV12-3 or TRBV12-4 with TRBJ2-1; D unresolved. This CDR3 has 14 residues. V lost 6 bases, J lost 4 bases, and 13 bases lay in between. CDR3 sequence reads: CASSITPGYNEQFF. The CDR3 nucleotides are TGTGCCAGCAGCATTACACCGGGTTACAATGAGCAGTTCTTC.

V usage is TRBV7-9 and J usage is TRBJ2-4, with D possibly being TRBD2 (6 bases). The CDR3 totals 15 residues. Trimming removed 5 bases from V and 4 bases from J, with 15 bases in between. CDR1 is SEHNR, CDR2 FQNEAQ, per germline (reference sequence). The CDR3: CASSPFGSGKNIQYF. The CDR3 DNA reads TGTGCCAGCAGCCCCTTTGGTAGCGGAAAAAACATTCAGTACTTC.

This clonotype was detected only a few times. This sequence joins TRBV7-2 and TRBJ2-4, with no clear D. Germline CDR1 reads SGHTA; CDR2 reads FQGNSA. The CDR3 runs to 14 residues. Deletions cut 1 base from V and 6 bases from J, with 10 bases between. The chain's CDR3 is CASSLVAGRNIQYF. In DNA, the CDR3 is TGTGCCAGCAGCTTAGTAGCAGGACGAAACATTCAGTACTTC.

This clonotype was counted a few times. The chain uses TRBV20-1 and TRBJ2-1, with D possibly TRBD2 on 6 matching bases. This CDR3 spans 11 amino acids. The germline V gene has CDR1 DFQATT and CDR2 SNEGSKA (reference sequence). The germline V and J ends were trimmed by 3 bases and 7 bases, with 7 bases remaining between them. As DNA, the CDR3 is TGCAGTGCTAGGCTAGCGAATGAGCAGTTCTTC. It translates to CSARLANEQFF.

The chain recombines TRBV4-3 with TRBJ2-1; D unresolved. Germline V gene data show CDR1 as LGHNA and CDR2 as YSLEER. Deletions cut 0 bases from V and 9 bases from J, with 15 bases between. The CDR3 covers 15 residues. The CDR3 is CASSQDRLNSGEQFF. The CDR3 DNA is TGCGCCAGCAGCCAAGATCGATTAAATAGTGGTGAGCAGTTCTTC.

This clonotype has only a few counts. V gene TRBV28 combines with J gene TRBJ2-5, with D possibly being TRBD1 or TRBD2 (5 bases each). The tail of the sequence fits TRBJ2-7 better, so the J call may be wrong. CDR3 length equals 16 residues. Germline V CDR1 and CDR2: MDHEN, SYDVKM. The DNA of the CDR3 is TGTGCCAGCAGTTCCTCCCGGGACCGAATAGGCTACGAGCAGTACTTC. Translating it yields CASSSSRDRIGYEQYF.

Worth noting for this clonotype: At one end, the junction sequence differs from germline, possibly due to a read error. V and J are TRBV6-2 or TRBV6-3 and TRBJ2-3; perhaps TRBD2 as D (5 bases). This CDR3 is 15 amino acids long. CDR1 MNHEY and CDR2 SVGEGT come from the germline V gene. Written as DNA, the CDR3 is TGTGCCAGCAGTTACTCGAAGGTAGCGCCAGATGCGCAGTATTTT. Residues: CASSYSKVAPDAQYF.

This chain joins TRBV5-1 and TRBJ1-1; TRBD1 matches 7 bases. The CDR3 loop spans 13 amino acids. Germline loops: CDR1 SGHRS, CDR2 YFSETQ. V gave up 0 bases and J gave up 10 bases; unmatched junction bases: 6. In nucleotides, the CDR3 is TGCGCCAGCAGCTTGGTCGAGCAGGGGGGAGCTTTCTTT. Protein: CASSLVEQGGAFF.

This chain joins TRBV27 and TRBJ2-1; no firm D call. Per the germline V gene, CDR1 is MNHEY and CDR2 is SMNVEV (reference sequence). The CDR3 has 15 amino acids. Deletions cut 5 bases from V and 7 bases from J, with 18 bases between. The CDR3 protein is CASSQAPVGWNEQFF. CDR3 DNA: TGTGCCAGCAGTCAGGCCCCAGTAGGCTGGAATGAGCAGTTCTTC.

This clonotype has only a few counts. This rearrangement joins TRBV4-1 to TRBJ2-5; no reliable D call. CDR1 is MGHRA and CDR2 is YSYEKL in the germline V gene. The CDR3 runs 15 residues. V was shortened by 6 bases and J by 4 bases, with 18 bases between the two germline ends. Here the CDR3 DNA reads TGCGCCAGCAGACCCACCCGGCTATACTCAGAGACCCAGTACTTC. Protein product: CASRPTRLYSETQYF.

The chain combines TRBV10-3 with TRBJ2-5; maybe TRBD1 (5 bases). The CDR3 is made up of 15 amino acids. The germline V and J ends were trimmed by 4 bases and 11 bases, with 23 bases remaining between them. The V gene's germline CDR1 is ENHRY and CDR2 SYGVKD. CDR3 sequence: CAISAGNQVNNEQYF. Written as DNA, the CDR3 is TGTGCCATCAGTGCAGGGAACCAGGTGAACAATGAGCAGTACTTC.

The chain recombines TRBV6-5 with TRBJ2-1; D is unclear. Germline V gene data show CDR1 as MNHEY and CDR2 as SVGAGI. Trimming pared 6 bases from V and 1 base from J, leaving 13 bases between. The CDR3 length is 15 residues. CDR3 residues: CASRVSHGSYNEQFF. The CDR3 coding sequence is TGTGCCAGCAGGGTGTCTCACGGGTCCTACAATGAGCAGTTCTTC.

The count of this clonotype is one. This sequence joins TRBV25-1 and TRBJ2-1; 7 bases fit TRBD1. V shed 4 bases, J shed 0 bases, and the junction held 12 bases outside the gene matches. The germline V gene encodes CDR1 MGHDK and CDR2 SYGVNS. This CDR3 comprises 18 residues. The CDR3 DNA sequence: TGTGCCAGCAGTGGACCAAGACAGGGCAAGGGCTCCTACAATGAGCAGTTCTTC. Protein: CASSGPRQGKGSYNEQFF.

This chain links TRBV7-2 with TRBJ2-6; 10 nucleotides line up with TRBD2. With V trimmed by 4 bases and J by 0 bases, 3 bases remained unmatched. This CDR3 contains 17 residues. Germline V gives CDR1 SGHTA, CDR2 FQGNSA. The CDR3 sequence is CASSSGLARSGANVLTF. The CDR3 coding sequence is TGTGCCAGCAGCTCGGGACTAGCGCGCTCTGGGGCCAACGTCCTGACTTTC.

The chain carries TRBV28 and TRBJ2-3; tentatively, D is TRBD2 (5 bases). The CDR3 loop spans 17 amino acids. Germline V lookup: CDR1 MDHEN, CDR2 SYDVKM. V lost 4 bases, J lost 0 bases, and 17 bases lay in between. The CDR3 spells CASSSYTLRTSTDTQYF. Here the CDR3 DNA reads TGTGCCAGCAGTTCCTATACACTGCGGACTAGCACAGATACGCAGTATTTT.

This clonotype was seen only once. The V and J genes are TRBV25-1 and TRBJ2-2, with a weak D call TRBD2 (5 bases). The V gene lost 9 bases and the J gene lost 3 bases, with 20 bases spanning the gap. Germline V CDR1 and CDR2: MGHDK, SYGVNS. The CDR3 extends over 16 amino acids. The DNA for the CDR3 is TGTGCCAGTTCCTCTTCTTCGGAGGTTTACACCGGGGAGCTGTTTTTT. It is translated as CASSSSSEVYTGELFF. The full variable domain, with the rest looked up from reference TRBV25-1 and TRBJ2-2, is EADIYQTPRYLVIGTGKKITLECSQTMGHDKMYWYQQDPGMELHLIHYSYGVNSTEKGDLSSESTVSRIRTEHFPLTLESARPSHTSQYLCASSSSSEVYTGELFFGEGSRLTVL.

V usage is TRBV10-3 and J usage is TRBJ1-1; the D is unclear. V dropped 8 bases and J dropped 4 bases, with 11 bases sitting between them. The CDR3 is made up of 12 amino acids. Germline V gene lookup returns CDR1 ENHRY and CDR2 SYGVKD. CDR3: CAIEGHGTEAFF. CDR3 bases: TGTGCCATCGAAGGCCATGGCACTGAAGCTTTCTTT.

This clonotype was detected only a few times. J is TRBJ2-1 and V is TRBV7-9, with D perhaps matching TRBD2 (6 bases). This CDR3 has 14 residues. V shed 3 bases and J shed 9 bases, with 15 bases lying between them. Germline CDR1 reads SEHNR; CDR2 reads FQNEAQ (reference sequence). The CDR3 sequence is CASSLVVLAGEQFF. CDR3 in DNA: TGTGCCAGCAGCTTGGTGGTACTAGCTGGTGAGCAGTTCTTC.

This clonotype has only a few counts. The gene calls are TRBV3-1 and TRBJ1-5, with a possible D match to TRBD1 (6 bases). The CDR3 consists of 14 residues. Germline loops: CDR1 LGHDT, CDR2 YNNKEL (reference sequence). Trimming left V 5 bases short and J 10 bases short, with 18 bases between. DNA for the CDR3: TGTGCCAGCAGCTTGAACAGGGACCCTCGACCCCAGCATTTT. It yields the protein CASSLNRDPRPQHF.

The rearrangement links TRBV15 to TRBJ2-7, with no clear D. Near its end, the DNA agrees better with TRBJ2-5, so the J call may be wrong. Per germline, CDR1 LNHNV and CDR2 YYDKDF (reference sequence). This CDR3 region has 16 residues. CDR3 sequence reads: CATSRAPPGVIETQYF. CDR3 in DNA: TGTGCCACCAGCAGAGCACCTCCTGGGGTAATCGAGACCCAGTACTTC.

The V and J genes are TRBV6-5 and TRBJ2-3; the D gene is possibly TRBD2 (7 bases). The CDR3 covers 19 residues. V dropped 0 bases and J dropped 1 base, with 20 bases sitting between them. Germline V CDR1 and CDR2: MNHEY, SVGAGI. Written as DNA, the CDR3 is TGTGCCAGCAGTTACTCGAAATCGGGGCGGGGGCTTGGCACAGATACGCAGTATTTT. Its translation is CASSYSKSGRGLGTDTQYF.

The count of this clonotype is one. The chain couples TRBV20-1 to TRBJ2-7; 7 nucleotides line up with TRBD2. Losses at the gene ends were 3 bases for V and 6 bases for J; bases not matched to a gene: 11. There are 14 residues in the CDR3. Germline CDR1 reads DFQATT; CDR2 reads SNEGSKA (reference sequence). CDR3 residues: CSASGGSVAGEQYF. The CDR3 nucleotides read TGCAGTGCTAGTGGCGGGAGCGTGGCAGGCGAGCAGTACTTC.

The chain couples TRBV5-1 to TRBJ1-1; D might be TRBD1 (6 bases). Germline CDR1 SGHRS, CDR2 YFSETQ. V lost 1 base to trimming and J lost 10 bases, with 14 bases between them. CDR3 length: 13 amino acids. The CDR3 DNA reads as TGCGCCAGCAGCTTGCCGGAGGGACAAATAGCTTTCTTT. Its translation is CASSLPEGQIAFF.